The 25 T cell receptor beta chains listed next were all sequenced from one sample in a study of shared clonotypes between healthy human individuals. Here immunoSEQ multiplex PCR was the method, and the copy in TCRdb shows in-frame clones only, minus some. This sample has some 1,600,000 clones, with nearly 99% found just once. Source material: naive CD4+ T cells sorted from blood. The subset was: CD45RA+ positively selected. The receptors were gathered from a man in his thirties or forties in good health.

Here the CDR3 reads CASGGTYEQYF. CDR3 nucleotide sequence: TGTGCCAGCGGGGGAACTTACGAGCAGTACTTC. V gene TRBV2 combines with J gene TRBJ2-7; perhaps D is TRBD1 or TRBD2 (5 bases each). The CDR3 length is 11 residues. Germline assignment: CDR1 SNHLY and CDR2 FYNNEI. Trimming cost V 8 bases and J 4 bases, with 9 bases left between them.

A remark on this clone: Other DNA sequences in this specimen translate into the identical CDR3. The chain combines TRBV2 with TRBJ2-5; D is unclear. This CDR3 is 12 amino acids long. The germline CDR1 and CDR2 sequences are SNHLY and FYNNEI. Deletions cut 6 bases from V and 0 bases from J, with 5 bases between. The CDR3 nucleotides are TGTGCCAGCAGCGCGTACCAAGAGACCCAGTACTTC. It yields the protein CASSAYQETQYF.

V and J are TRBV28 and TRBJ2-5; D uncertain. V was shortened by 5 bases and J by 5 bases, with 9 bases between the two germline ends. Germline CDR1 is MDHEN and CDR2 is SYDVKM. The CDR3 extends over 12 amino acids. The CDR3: CASSQVLETQYF. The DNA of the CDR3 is TGTGCCAGCAGTCAGGTTCTGGAGACCCAGTACTTC.

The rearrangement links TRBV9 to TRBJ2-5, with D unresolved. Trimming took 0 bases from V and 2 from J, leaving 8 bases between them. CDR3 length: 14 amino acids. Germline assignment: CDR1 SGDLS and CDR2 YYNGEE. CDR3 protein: CASSVGNRQETQYF. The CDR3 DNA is TGTGCCAGCAGCGTAGGAAATCGGCAAGAGACCCAGTACTTC.

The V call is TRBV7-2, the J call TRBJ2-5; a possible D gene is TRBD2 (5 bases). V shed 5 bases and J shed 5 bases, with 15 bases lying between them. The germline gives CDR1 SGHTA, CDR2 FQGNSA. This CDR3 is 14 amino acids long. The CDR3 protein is CASSQAGVWETQYF. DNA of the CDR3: TGTGCCAGCAGCCAAGCCGGGGTATGGGAGACCCAGTACTTC.

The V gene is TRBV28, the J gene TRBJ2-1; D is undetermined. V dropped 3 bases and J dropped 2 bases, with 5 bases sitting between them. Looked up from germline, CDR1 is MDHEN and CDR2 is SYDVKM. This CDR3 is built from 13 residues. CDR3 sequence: CASSFGTYNEQFF. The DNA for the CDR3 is TGTGCCAGCAGTTTCGGCACCTACAATGAGCAGTTCTTC.

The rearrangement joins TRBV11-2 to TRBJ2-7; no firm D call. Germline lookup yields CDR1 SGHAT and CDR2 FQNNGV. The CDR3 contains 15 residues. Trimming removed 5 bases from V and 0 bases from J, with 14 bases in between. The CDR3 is CASSRIDTRSYEQYF. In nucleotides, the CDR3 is TGTGCCAGCAGCCGTATAGACACGCGCTCCTACGAGCAGTACTTC.

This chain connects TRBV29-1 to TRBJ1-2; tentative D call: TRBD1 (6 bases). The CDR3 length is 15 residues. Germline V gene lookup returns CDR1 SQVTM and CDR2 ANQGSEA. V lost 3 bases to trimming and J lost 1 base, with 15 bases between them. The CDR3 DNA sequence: TGCAGCGTTGAGATACAGGGACCTGTTAACTATGGCTACACCTTC. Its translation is CSVEIQGPVNYGYTF.

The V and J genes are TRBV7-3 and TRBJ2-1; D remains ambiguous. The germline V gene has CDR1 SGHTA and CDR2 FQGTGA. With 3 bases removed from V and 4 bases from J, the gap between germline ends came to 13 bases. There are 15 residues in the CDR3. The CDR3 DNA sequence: TGTGCCAGCAGCTTGGTCCTGACTGTGTACAATGAGCAGTTCTTC. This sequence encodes CASSLVLTVYNEQFF.

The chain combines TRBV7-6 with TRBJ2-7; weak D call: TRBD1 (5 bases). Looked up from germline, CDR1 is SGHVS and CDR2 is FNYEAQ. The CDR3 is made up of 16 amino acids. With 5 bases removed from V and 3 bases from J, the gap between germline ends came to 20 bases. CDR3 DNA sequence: TGTGCCAGCAGCACACAGGTTATCGGCCCTCGCTACGAGCAGTACTTC. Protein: CASSTQVIGPRYEQYF.

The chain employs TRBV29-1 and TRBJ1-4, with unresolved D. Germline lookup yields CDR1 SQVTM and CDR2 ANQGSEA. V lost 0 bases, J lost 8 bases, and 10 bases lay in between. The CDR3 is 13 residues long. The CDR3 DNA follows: TGCAGCGTTGAAGATGGAAGGAGGGAAAAACTGTTTTTT. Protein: CSVEDGRREKLFF.

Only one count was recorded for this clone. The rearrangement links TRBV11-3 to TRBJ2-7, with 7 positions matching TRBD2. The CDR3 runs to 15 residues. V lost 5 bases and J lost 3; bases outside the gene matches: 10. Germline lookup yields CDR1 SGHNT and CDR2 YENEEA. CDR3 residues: CASSISSGTSYEQYF. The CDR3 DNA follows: TGTGCCAGCAGCATATCTAGCGGAACAAGCTACGAGCAGTACTTC.

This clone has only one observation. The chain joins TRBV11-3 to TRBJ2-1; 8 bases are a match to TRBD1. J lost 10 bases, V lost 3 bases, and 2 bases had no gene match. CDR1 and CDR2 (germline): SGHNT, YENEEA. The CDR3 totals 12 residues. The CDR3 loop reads CASSFSGGEQFF. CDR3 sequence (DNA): TGTGCCAGCAGCTTTTCAGGGGGCGAGCAGTTCTTC.

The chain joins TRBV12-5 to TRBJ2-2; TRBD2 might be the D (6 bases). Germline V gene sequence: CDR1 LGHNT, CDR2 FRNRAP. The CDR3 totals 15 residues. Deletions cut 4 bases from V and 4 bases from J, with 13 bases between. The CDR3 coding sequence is TGTGCTAGTGGTTCCCAGACTAGGGGCACCGGGGAGCTGTTTTTT. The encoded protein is CASGSQTRGTGELFF.

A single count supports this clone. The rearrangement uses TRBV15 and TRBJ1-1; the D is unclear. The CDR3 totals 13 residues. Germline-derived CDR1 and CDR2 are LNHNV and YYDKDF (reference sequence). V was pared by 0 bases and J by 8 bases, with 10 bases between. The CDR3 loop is CATSRDIGGEAFF. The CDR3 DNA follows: TGTGCCACCAGCAGAGATATAGGCGGGGAAGCTTTCTTT.

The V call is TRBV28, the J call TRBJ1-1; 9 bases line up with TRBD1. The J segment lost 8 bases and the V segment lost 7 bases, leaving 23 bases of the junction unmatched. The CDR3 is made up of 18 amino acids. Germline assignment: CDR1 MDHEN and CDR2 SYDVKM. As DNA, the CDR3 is TGTGCCAGCACTTATGCAACAGGGGGCGCAGGAAGGGAGGCGGAAGCTTTCTTT. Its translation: CASTYATGGAGREAEAFF.

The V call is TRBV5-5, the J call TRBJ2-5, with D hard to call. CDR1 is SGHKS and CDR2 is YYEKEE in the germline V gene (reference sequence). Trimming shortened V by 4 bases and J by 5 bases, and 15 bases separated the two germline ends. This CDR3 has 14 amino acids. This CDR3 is CASSHFGEGETQYF. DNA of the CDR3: TGTGCCAGCAGCCACTTTGGGGAAGGTGAGACCCAGTACTTC.

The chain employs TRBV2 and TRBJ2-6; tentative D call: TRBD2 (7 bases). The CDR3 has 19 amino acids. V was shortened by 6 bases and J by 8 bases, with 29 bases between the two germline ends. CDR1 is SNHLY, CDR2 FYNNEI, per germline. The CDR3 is CASRRQRSPGGVLSNVLTF. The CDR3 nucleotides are TGTGCCAGCAGGCGCCAAAGGAGCCCGGGGGGCGTACTATCCAACGTCCTGACTTTC.

Written as DNA, the CDR3 is TGTGCCAGCAGCCCCTCGGGCCGCCGGGGGACCCAGCATTTT. Translation gives CASSPSGRRGTQHF. The chain has TRBV7-2 and TRBJ1-5; D is possibly TRBD1 (5 bases). This CDR3 comprises 14 residues. Deletions cut 5 bases from V and 11 bases from J, with 19 bases between. The germline CDR1 and CDR2 sequences are SGHTA and FQGNSA.

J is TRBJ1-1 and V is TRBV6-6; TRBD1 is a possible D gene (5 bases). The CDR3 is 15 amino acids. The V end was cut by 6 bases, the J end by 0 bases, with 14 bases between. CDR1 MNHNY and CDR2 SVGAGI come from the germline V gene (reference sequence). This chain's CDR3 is CASSNLRGMNTEAFF. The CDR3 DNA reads TGTGCCAGCAGCAACCTTCGGGGCATGAACACTGAAGCTTTCTTT.

CDR3 amino acids: CASSLDRRISSYEQYF. The CDR3 region has the DNA TGCGCCAGCAGCTTGGACAGGAGAATAAGCTCCTACGAGCAGTACTTC. V is TRBV5-1 and J is TRBJ2-7, with D perhaps matching TRBD1 (5 bases). Germline values: CDR1 SGHRS, CDR2 YFSETQ. Trimming removed 0 bases at V and 0 bases at J, with 13 bases between. The CDR3 sequence is 16 residues long.

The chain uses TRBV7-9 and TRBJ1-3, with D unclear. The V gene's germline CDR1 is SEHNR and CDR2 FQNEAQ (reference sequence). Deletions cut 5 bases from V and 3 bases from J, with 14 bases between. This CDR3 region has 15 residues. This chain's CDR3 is CASSTLTPFGNTIYF. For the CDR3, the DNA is TGTGCCAGCAGCACATTAACCCCGTTTGGAAACACCATATATTTT.

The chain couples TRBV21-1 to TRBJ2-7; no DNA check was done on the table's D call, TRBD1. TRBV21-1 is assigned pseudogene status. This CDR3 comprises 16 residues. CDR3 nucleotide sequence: TGTGCCAGCAGCTTCCGGTCTCAGGCCCCTGACTACGAGCAGTACTTC. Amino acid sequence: CASSFRSQAPDYEQYF.

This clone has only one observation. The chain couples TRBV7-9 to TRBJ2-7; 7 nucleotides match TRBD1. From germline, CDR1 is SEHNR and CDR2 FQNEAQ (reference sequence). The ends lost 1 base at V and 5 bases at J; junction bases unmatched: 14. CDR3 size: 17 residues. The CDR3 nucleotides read TGTGCCAGCAGCTTAGGGGTGCTTAGGGACAGTAGCCACGAGCAGTACTTC. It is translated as CASSLGVLRDSSHEQYF.

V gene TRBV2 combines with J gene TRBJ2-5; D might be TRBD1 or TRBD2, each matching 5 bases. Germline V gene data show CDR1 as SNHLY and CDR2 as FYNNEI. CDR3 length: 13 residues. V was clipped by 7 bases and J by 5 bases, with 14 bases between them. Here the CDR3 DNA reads TGTGCCAGCACCGAGCATTGGGGGGAGACCCAGTACTTC. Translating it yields CASTEHWGETQYF.